The 9 T cell receptor beta chains listed next were all sequenced from one sample in a study of Graves' ophthalmopathy and Graves' hyperthyroidism. CDR3 regions of TCR beta were amplified from RNA transcripts. RT-PCR in the first round used HTBI primers; a second-round multiplex PCR followed. One entry per CDR3 protein, called by TCRdb with MiXCR from the multiplex PCR reads. The repertoire consists of hundreds of thousands of distinct CDR3 sequences, with 35% to 45% occurring once and the leading ten covering around 3%. The sequenced sample was peripheral blood. The receptors stem from an adult man with Graves' ophthalmopathy.

This clonotype has more than one count but fewer than ten. In nucleotides, the CDR3 is TGTGCCTGGACCCTGGACGCCTACACTGAAGCTTTCTTT. Amino acids: CAWTLDAYTEAFF. The chain links TRBV30 to TRBJ1-1; D gene unclear. The CDR3 covers 13 residues. The V end was cut by 4 bases, the J end by 3 bases, with 12 bases between. Germline values: CDR1 GTSNPN, CDR2 SVGIG (reference sequence). Filled out from reference TRBV30 and TRBJ1-1, the complete variable domain reads SQTIHQWPATLVQPVGSPLSLECTVEGTSNPNLYWYRQAAGRGLQLLFYSVGIGQISSEVPQNLSASRPQDRQFILSSKKLLLSDSGFYLCAWTLDAYTEAFFGQGTRLTVV.

V and J are TRBV25-1 and TRBJ2-2; D possibly uses TRBD1 or TRBD2 (6 bases each). Germline CDR1 is MGHDK and CDR2 is SYGVNS. This CDR3 region has 16 residues. V was cut by 5 bases and J by 2 bases, with 15 bases left in between. This CDR3 is CASSPWGARNTGELFF. The CDR3 coding sequence is TGTGCCAGCAGTCCTTGGGGGGCCCGAAACACCGGGGAGCTGTTTTTT.

About this clonotype itself: A junction end diverges from the germline sequence, so it may reflect a read error. This chain joins TRBV15 and TRBJ2-7; D is perhaps TRBD1 or TRBD2 (5 bases each). The CDR3 extends over 14 amino acids. From germline, CDR1 is LNHNV and CDR2 YYDKDF (reference sequence). CDR3 protein: CVTSRDGERDEQYF. CDR3 DNA sequence: TGTGTCACCAGCAGGGACGGGGAGAGGGACGAGCAGTACTTC.

As regards this clonotype: A read error may produce the germline difference seen at one junction end. V and J are TRBV10-3 and TRBJ1-4, with D possibly being TRBD1 (5 bases). The germline V gene encodes CDR1 ENHRY and CDR2 SYGVKD. The CDR3 length is 13 residues. The CDR3 nucleotides are TGTGCCAGCATGGAGGACACGCGGGAAAAACTGCTTTTT. Translated, it gives CASMEDTREKLLF.

This clonotype was counted ten times or more. V and J are TRBV15 and TRBJ2-3, with D maybe TRBD2 (5 bases). CDR3 length equals 14 residues. In germline, CDR1 is LNHNV, CDR2 YYDKDF (reference sequence). Trimming pared 7 bases from V and 0 bases from J, leaving 11 bases between. The CDR3: CATTPTTSTDTQYF. The CDR3 DNA follows: TGTGCCACCACTCCGACTACCAGCACAGATACGCAGTATTTT.

This clonotype was observed many times. J is TRBJ1-2 and V is TRBV19; D might be TRBD1 (5 bases). The CDR3 loop spans 14 amino acids. Germline V gives CDR1 LNHDA, CDR2 SQIVND (reference sequence). V lost 6 bases, J lost 3 bases, and 14 bases lay in between. CDR3 sequence reads: CASRSEGTDYGYTF. CDR3 DNA: TGTGCCAGTAGGTCGGAGGGGACCGACTATGGCTACACCTTC. Full variable domain (remainder filled in from reference TRBV19 and TRBJ1-2): DGGITQSPKYLFRKEGQNVTLSCEQNLNHDAMYWYRQDPGQGLRLIYYSQIVNDFQKGDIAEGYSVSREKKESFPLTVTSAQKNPTAFYLCASRSEGTDYGYTFGSGTRLTVV.

This clonotype has just a few counts. This chain joins TRBV29-1 and TRBJ1-2; 11 nucleotides match TRBD1. V was clipped by 1 base and J by 3 bases; unmatched bases: 7. The CDR3 has 16 residues. The germline V gene has CDR1 SQVTM and CDR2 ANQGSEA. The CDR3 region has the DNA TGCAGCGTTGAAGGGGGATCGGGACAGGGGGACTATGGCTACACCTTC. Protein sequence: CSVEGGSGQGDYGYTF.

About this clonotype: One end of the junction is discordant with germline, which a read error may explain. The V gene is TRBV10-3, the J gene TRBJ2-5; TRBD1 is a possible D gene (6 bases). CDR3 length: 12 residues. Germline values: CDR1 ENHRY, CDR2 SYGVKD. CDR3 protein: CTIRGAAETQYF. CDR3 sequence (DNA): TGTACCATCAGGGGAGCTGCGGAGACCCAGTACTTC.

This clonotype was observed many times. V usage is TRBV2 and J usage is TRBJ1-5; maybe TRBD1 (6 bases). CDR3 length: 16 residues. V was trimmed by 5 bases and J by 0 bases, leaving 14 bases between them. The germline V gene has CDR1 SNHLY and CDR2 FYNNEI. The CDR3: CASSYGTSYSNQPQHF. In DNA form, the CDR3 reads TGTGCCAGCAGTTACGGGACAAGCTATAGCAATCAGCCCCAGCATTTT. Full variable domain (missing parts from reference TRBV2 and TRBJ1-5): EPEVTQTPSHQVTQMGQEVILRCVPISNHLYFYWYRQILGQKVEFLVSFYNNEISEKSEIFDDQFSVERPDGSNFTLKIRSTKLEDSAMYFCASSYGTSYSNQPQHFGDGTRLSIL.